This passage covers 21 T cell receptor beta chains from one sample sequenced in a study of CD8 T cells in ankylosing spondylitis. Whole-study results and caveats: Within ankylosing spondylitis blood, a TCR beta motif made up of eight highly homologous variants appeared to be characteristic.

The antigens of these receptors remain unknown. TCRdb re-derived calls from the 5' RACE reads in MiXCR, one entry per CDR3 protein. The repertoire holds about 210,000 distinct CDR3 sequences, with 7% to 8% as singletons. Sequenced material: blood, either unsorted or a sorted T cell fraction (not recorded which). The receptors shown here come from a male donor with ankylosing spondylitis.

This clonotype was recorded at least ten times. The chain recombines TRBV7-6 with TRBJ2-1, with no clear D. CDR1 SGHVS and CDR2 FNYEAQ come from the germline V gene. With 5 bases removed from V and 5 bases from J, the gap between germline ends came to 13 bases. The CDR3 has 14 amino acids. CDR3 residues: CASSITAFNNEQFF. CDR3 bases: TGTGCCAGCAGCATCACGGCATTTAACAATGAGCAGTTCTTC.

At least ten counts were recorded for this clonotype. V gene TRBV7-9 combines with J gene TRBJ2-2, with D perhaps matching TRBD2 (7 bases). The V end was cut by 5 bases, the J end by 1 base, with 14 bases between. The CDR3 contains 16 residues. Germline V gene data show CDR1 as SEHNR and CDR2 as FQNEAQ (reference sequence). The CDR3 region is CASSPPGGRNTGELFF. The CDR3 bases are TGTGCCAGCAGCCCCCCGGGGGGCAGGAACACCGGGGAGCTGTTTTTT.

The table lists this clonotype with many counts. The CDR3, as DNA: TGCGCCAGCAGCCAATCTAGCGGGAGGGCCTACGAGCAGTACTTC. The encoded protein is CASSQSSGRAYEQYF. J is TRBJ2-7 and V is TRBV4-3, with 12 bases identical to TRBD2. Germline CDR1 LGHNA, CDR2 YSLEER. This CDR3 comprises 15 residues. With 2 bases clipped from V and 2 bases from J, the junction kept 1 base outside the gene matches.

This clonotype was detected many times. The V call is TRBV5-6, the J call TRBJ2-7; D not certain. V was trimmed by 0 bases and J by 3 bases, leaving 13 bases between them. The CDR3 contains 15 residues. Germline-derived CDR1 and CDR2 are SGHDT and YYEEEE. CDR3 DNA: TGTGCCAGCAGCTTGGCCGGTGGCATAAACTACGAGCAGTACTTC. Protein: CASSLAGGINYEQYF.

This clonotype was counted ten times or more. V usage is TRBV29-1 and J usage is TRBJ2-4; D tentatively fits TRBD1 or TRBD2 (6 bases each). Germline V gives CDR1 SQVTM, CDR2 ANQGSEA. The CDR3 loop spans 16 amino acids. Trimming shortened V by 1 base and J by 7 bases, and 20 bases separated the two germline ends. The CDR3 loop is CSVEAPVGGALNIQYF. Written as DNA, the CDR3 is TGCAGCGTTGAAGCGCCCGTCGGGGGCGCTTTGAACATTCAGTACTTC.

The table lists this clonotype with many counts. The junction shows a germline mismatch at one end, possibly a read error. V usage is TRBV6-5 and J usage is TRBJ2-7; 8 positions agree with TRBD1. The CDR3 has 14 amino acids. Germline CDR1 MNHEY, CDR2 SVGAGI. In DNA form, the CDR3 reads TGTGCCAGCACTTACGACAGGGGAGGCGACGAGCAGTACTTC. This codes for CASTYDRGGDEQYF.

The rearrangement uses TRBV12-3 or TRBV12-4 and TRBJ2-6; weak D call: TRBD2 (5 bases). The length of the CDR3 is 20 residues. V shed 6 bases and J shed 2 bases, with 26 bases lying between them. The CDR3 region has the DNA TGTGCCAGCAGACTAGGCCCCCGTGGAAGGGTGGGTACTGGGGCCAACGTCCTGACTTTC. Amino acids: CASRLGPRGRVGTGANVLTF.

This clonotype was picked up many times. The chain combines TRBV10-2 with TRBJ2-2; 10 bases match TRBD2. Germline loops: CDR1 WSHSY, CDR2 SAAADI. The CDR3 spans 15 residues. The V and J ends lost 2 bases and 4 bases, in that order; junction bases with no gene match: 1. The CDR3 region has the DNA TGCGCCAGCAGTGAGACTAGCGGGACCACCGGGGAGCTGTTTTTT. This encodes CASSETSGTTGELFF.

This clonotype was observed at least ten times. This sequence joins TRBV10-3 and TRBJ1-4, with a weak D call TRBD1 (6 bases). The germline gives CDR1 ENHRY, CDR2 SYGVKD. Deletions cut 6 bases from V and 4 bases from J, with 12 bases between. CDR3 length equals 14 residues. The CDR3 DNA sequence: TGTGCCATCAGCGAAGGACAGATTAATGAAAAACTGTTTTTT. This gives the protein CAISEGQINEKLFF.

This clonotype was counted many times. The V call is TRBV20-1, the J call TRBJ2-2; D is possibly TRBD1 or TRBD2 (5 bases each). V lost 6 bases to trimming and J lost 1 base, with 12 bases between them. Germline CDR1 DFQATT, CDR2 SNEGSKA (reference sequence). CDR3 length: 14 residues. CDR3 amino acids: CSARGPGNTGELFF. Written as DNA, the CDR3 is TGCAGTGCCCGGGGACCTGGGAACACCGGGGAGCTGTTTTTT.

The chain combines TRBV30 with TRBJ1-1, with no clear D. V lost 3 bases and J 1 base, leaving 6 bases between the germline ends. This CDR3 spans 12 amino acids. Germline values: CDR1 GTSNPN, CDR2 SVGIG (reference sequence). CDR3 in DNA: TGTGCCTGGAGGGATCGGAACACTGAAGCTTTCTTT. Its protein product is CAWRDRNTEAFF.

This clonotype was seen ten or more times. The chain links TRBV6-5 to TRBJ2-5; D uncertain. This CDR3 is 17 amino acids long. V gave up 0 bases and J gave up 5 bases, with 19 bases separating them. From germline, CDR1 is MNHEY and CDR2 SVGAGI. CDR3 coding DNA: TGTGCCAGCAGTTACTCGAATTACCGAATTCCGGGCGAGACCCAGTACTTC. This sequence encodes CASSYSNYRIPGETQYF.

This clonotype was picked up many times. DNA for the CDR3: TGTGCCAGCAGCCAGAACTACCCAACTAGCTTGTCAGAGACCCAGTACTTC. It is translated as CASSQNYPTSLSETQYF. This chain links TRBV3-1 with TRBJ2-5; perhaps TRBD2 as D (6 bases). The germline V and J ends were trimmed by 3 bases and 4 bases, with 21 bases remaining between them. CDR3 length: 17 amino acids. Germline CDR1 is LGHDT and CDR2 is YNNKEL (reference sequence).

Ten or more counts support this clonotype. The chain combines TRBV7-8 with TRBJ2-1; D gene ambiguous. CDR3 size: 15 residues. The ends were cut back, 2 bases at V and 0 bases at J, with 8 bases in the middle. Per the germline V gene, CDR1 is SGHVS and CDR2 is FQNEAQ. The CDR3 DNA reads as TGTGCCAGCAGCTTAAGTAGGAGCTCCTACAATGAGCAGTTCTTC. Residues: CASSLSRSSYNEQFF.

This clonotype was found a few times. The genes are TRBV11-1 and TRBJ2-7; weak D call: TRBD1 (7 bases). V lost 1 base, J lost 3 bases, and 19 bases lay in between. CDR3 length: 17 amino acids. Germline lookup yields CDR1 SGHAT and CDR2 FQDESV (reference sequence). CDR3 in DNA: TGTGCCAGCAGCTTAGACAGGGGACTTGGCTCCTACTACGAGCAGTACTTC. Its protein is CASSLDRGLGSYYEQYF.

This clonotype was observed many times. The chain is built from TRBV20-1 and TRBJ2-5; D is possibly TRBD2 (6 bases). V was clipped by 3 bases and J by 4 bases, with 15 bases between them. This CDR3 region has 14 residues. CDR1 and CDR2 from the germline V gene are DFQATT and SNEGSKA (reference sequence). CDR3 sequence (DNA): TGCAGTGCTAGCTGGAGGGGAGAGAGAGAGACCCAGTACTTC. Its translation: CSASWRGERETQYF.

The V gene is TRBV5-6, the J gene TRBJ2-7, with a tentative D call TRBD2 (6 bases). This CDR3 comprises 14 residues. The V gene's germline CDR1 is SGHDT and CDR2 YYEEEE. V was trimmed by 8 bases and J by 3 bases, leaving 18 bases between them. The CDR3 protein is CARSLGLFCYEQYF. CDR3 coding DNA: TGTGCCAGGAGCCTGGGACTCTTCTGCTACGAGCAGTACTTC.

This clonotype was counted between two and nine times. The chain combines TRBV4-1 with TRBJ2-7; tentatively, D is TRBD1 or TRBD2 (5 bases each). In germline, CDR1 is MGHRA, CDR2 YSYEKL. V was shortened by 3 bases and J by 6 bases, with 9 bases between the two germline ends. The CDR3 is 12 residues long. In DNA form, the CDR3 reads TGCGCCAGCAGCCACAGGGCGGGCGAGCAGTACTTC. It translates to CASSHRAGEQYF.

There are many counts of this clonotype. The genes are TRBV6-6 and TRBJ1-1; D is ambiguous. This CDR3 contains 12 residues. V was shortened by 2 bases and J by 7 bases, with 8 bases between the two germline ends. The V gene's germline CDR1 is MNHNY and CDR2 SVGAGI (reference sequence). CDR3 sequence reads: CASSYGPGEAFF. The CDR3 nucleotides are TGTGCCAGCAGTTACGGCCCGGGTGAAGCTTTCTTT.

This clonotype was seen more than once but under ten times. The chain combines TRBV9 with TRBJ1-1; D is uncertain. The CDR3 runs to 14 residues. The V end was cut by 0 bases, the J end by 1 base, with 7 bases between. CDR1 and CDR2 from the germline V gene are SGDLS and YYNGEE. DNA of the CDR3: TGTGCCAGCAGCGTAGGGGATGAGAACACTGAAGCTTTCTTT. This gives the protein CASSVGDENTEAFF.

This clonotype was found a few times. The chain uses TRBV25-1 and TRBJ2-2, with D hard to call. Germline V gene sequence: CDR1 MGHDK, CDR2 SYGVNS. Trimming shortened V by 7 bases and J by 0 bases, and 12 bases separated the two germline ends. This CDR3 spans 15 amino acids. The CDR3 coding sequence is TGTGCCAGCACCCCAGGTCAGACGAACACCGGGGAGCTGTTTTTT. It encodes CASTPGQTNTGELFF.